One sample yielded the 21 T cell receptor beta chains listed below, sequenced in a study of blood T cell repertoires in COVID-19. Clones were sequenced by immunoSEQ multiplex PCR, and TCRdb holds only the in-frame ones, with some missing. The data hold about 160,000 clones, with over 75% observed a single time. The sample consisted of peripheral blood. These receptors were taken from a man aged 70 or older with acute or convalescent COVID-19.

The chain couples TRBV12-5 to TRBJ2-2; 9 nucleotides agree with TRBD2. Germline V gene sequence: CDR1 LGHNT, CDR2 FRNRAP. Germline trimming cut 0 bases from V and 15 bases from J; bases unmatched to any gene: 5. The CDR3 covers 13 residues. This CDR3 is CASGLVAGGLLFF. The CDR3 coding sequence is TGTGCTAGTGGTTTGGTAGCGGGAGGTCTTTTGTTTTTT.

V gene TRBV5-1 combines with J gene TRBJ2-3; 9 bases align to TRBD2. The germline V gene encodes CDR1 SGHRS and CDR2 YFSETQ. The CDR3 has 18 amino acids. V dropped 0 bases and J dropped 0; count of bases not matched to a gene: 8. CDR3 coding DNA: TGCGCCAGCAGCTTGGCCAGGGCTAGCGGGGATAGCACAGATACGCAGTATTTT. Protein product: CASSLARASGDSTDTQYF.

The chain joins TRBV9 to TRBJ2-7; maybe TRBD1 (6 bases). V was cut by 1 base and J by 0 bases, with 8 bases left in between. The germline CDR1 and CDR2 sequences are SGDLS and YYNGEE. This CDR3 is built from 14 residues. CDR3 loop: CASSVTGSSYEQYF. The CDR3 DNA is TGTGCCAGCAGCGTAACAGGGAGCTCCTACGAGCAGTACTTC.

The chain uses TRBV29-1 and TRBJ2-1, with 9 bases identical to TRBD2. This CDR3 is built from 15 residues. The ends lost 7 bases at V and 8 bases at J; junction bases unmatched: 15. Germline loops: CDR1 SQVTM, CDR2 ANQGSEA. The CDR3 reads CSATMRRGGFDEQFF. The CDR3 DNA reads as TGCAGCGCCACAATGAGGCGGGGGGGCTTCGATGAGCAGTTCTTC.

In its sample, this clone was seen a few times. This chain joins TRBV6-6 and TRBJ2-7; tentatively, D is TRBD1 (6 bases). The CDR3 sequence is 13 residues long. With 0 bases removed from V and 5 bases from J, the gap between germline ends came to 8 bases. The germline V gene encodes CDR1 MNHNY and CDR2 SVGAGI (reference sequence). The CDR3 is CASSYSNRDEQYF. The CDR3 DNA reads TGTGCCAGCAGTTACTCGAACAGGGACGAGCAGTACTTC.

V usage is TRBV11-3 and J usage is TRBJ1-5; perhaps TRBD1 as D (6 bases). Germline V lookup: CDR1 SGHNT, CDR2 YENEEA. V was shortened by 4 bases and J by 4 bases, with 11 bases between the two germline ends. The CDR3 covers 14 residues. The CDR3 sequence is CASSYTGSNQPQHF. CDR3 DNA: TGTGCCAGCAGCTATACAGGGAGTAATCAGCCCCAGCATTTT.

The V gene is TRBV3-1 (or the pseudogene TRBV3-2), the J gene TRBJ2-5; 7 bases fit TRBD2. CDR3 length: 16 residues. Germline CDR1 reads LGHDT; CDR2 reads YNNKEL (reference sequence). J lost 1 base, V lost 4 bases, and 9 bases had no gene match. CDR3 DNA: TGTGCCAGCAGCCCCCATTTAAGCGGGACCCAAGAGACCCAGTACTTC. This encodes CASSPHLSGTQETQYF.

The chain recombines TRBV7-5 with TRBJ2-2; the listed D gene, TRBD2, was not tested against the DNA. TRBV7-5 is a pseudogene locus. This CDR3 is built from 17 residues. This chain's CDR3 is CVRSLAVGTSPTGELFF. The CDR3 region has the DNA TGTGTCAGAAGCTTAGCTGTAGGGACTAGCCCCACCGGGGAGCTGTTTTTT.

The chain joins TRBV7-9 to TRBJ2-7; D unclear. Trimming pared 4 bases from V and 6 bases from J, leaving 10 bases between. This CDR3 is built from 12 residues. The germline V gene encodes CDR1 SEHNR and CDR2 FQNEAQ (reference sequence). The CDR3 DNA reads as TGTGCCAGCAGCTCCTCCCCGGGCGAGCAGTACTTC. Protein sequence: CASSSSPGEQYF.

This chain connects TRBV4-2 to TRBJ1-2; 7 bases are shared with TRBD1. V lost 4 bases and J lost 7; bases outside the gene matches: 12. Per the germline V gene, CDR1 is LGHNA and CDR2 is YNFKEQ. The CDR3 is made up of 15 amino acids. The CDR3, as DNA: TGTGCCAGCAGCCCCCGCGGACAGGACCTAGGTGGCTACACCTTC. Amino acids: CASSPRGQDLGGYTF.

V usage is TRBV3-1 (or the pseudogene TRBV3-2) and J usage is TRBJ1-5; D is possibly TRBD1 (5 bases). The CDR3 is 13 residues long. Trimming stripped 1 base from V and 14 bases from J, with 15 bases between. Looked up from germline, CDR1 is LGHDT and CDR2 is YNNKEL (reference sequence). CDR3 loop: CASSQGRDGLEHF. CDR3 bases: TGTGCCAGCAGCCAAGGGAGGGACGGCCTGGAGCATTTT.

This rearrangement joins TRBV7-9 to TRBJ2-1, with D unclear. The V end was cut by 0 bases, the J end by 6 bases, with 12 bases between. Germline V gene sequence: CDR1 SEHNR, CDR2 FQNEAQ (reference sequence). The CDR3 totals 15 residues. CDR3 sequence: CASSLALTRFNEQFF. The CDR3 bases are TGTGCCAGCAGCTTAGCCCTTACAAGATTCAATGAGCAGTTCTTC.

This chain links TRBV7-9 with TRBJ2-7; the match to TRBD2 covers 7 bases. The CDR3 runs to 15 residues. The ends lost 1 base at V and 2 bases at J; junction bases unmatched: 5. Per germline, CDR1 SEHNR and CDR2 FQNEAQ (reference sequence). The CDR3 sequence: CASSLVGGGPYEQYF. The CDR3 DNA reads as TGTGCCAGCAGCTTAGTTGGGGGGGGACCCTACGAGCAGTACTTC.

Only a few counts were recorded for this clone. The chain recombines TRBV19 with TRBJ2-3; TRBD2 agrees at 12 bases. Trimming removed 5 bases from V and 2 bases from J; junction bases left unmatched: 17. The CDR3 has 20 amino acids. The germline V gene encodes CDR1 LNHDA and CDR2 SQIVND (reference sequence). The CDR3 is CASSLRLAGAESGHTDTQYF. The CDR3 nucleotides read TGTGCCAGTAGTTTAAGACTAGCGGGGGCTGAAAGTGGGCACACAGATACGCAGTATTTT.

The V and J genes are TRBV18 and TRBJ1-4; weak D call: TRBD1 (5 bases). V lost 2 bases, J lost 4 bases, and 14 bases lay in between. Germline-derived CDR1 and CDR2 are KGHSH and LQKENI. The CDR3 sequence is 16 residues long. The CDR3 DNA sequence: TGTGCCAGCTCACCAATTGAGGTAGGGGTTAATGAAAAACTGTTTTTT. Its translation is CASSPIEVGVNEKLFF.

The chain joins TRBV30 to TRBJ1-1; 9 nucleotides line up with TRBD1. Germline loops: CDR1 GTSNPN, CDR2 SVGIG (reference sequence). V trimming: 3 bases; J trimming: 1 base; junction bases outside the gene matches: 3. This CDR3 is built from 14 residues. The CDR3 sequence is CAWRTGGKNTEAFF. CDR3 nucleotide sequence: TGTGCCTGGAGGACAGGGGGAAAGAACACTGAAGCTTTCTTT.

This clone was counted between two and nine times. The chain is built from TRBV28 and TRBJ1-2; the D gene is possibly TRBD1 (6 bases). The CDR3 has 13 residues. Looked up from germline, CDR1 is MDHEN and CDR2 is SYDVKM. Trimming cost V 7 bases and J 6 bases, with 15 bases left between them. CDR3 region: CASTITGPDGYTF. DNA of the CDR3: TGTGCCAGCACCATAACAGGGCCGGATGGCTACACCTTC.

The chain recombines TRBV9 with TRBJ2-5; D not resolved. In germline, CDR1 is SGDLS, CDR2 YYNGEE. V was pared by 0 bases and J by 0 bases, with 9 bases between. The CDR3 covers 15 residues. CDR3 nucleotides: TGTGCCAGCAGCGTAGCTTTTGGAGACCAAGAGACCCAGTACTTC. It encodes CASSVAFGDQETQYF.

This clone turned up a few times. The V call is TRBV28, the J call TRBJ2-1; perhaps TRBD1 as D (5 bases). V lost 10 bases to trimming and J lost 6 bases, with 13 bases between them. Germline CDR1 is MDHEN and CDR2 is SYDVKM. CDR3 size: 12 residues. DNA for the CDR3: TGTGCCACCATCGACAGCCTCAATGAGCAGTTCTTC. The encoded protein is CATIDSLNEQFF.

The chain has TRBV3-1 (or the pseudogene TRBV3-2) and TRBJ2-3, with TRBD2 as a possible D gene (5 bases). V lost 0 bases and J lost 1, with 14 bases in between. This CDR3 region has 17 residues. Germline assignment: CDR1 LGHDT and CDR2 YNNKEL (reference sequence). CDR3 DNA sequence: TGTGCCAGCAGCCAAGATCCAGAGGGCCTGGGCACAGATACGCAGTATTTT. Translation gives CASSQDPEGLGTDTQYF.

V and J are TRBV29-1 and TRBJ2-1; D ambiguous. Deletions cut 7 bases from V and 5 bases from J, with 15 bases between. Germline lookup yields CDR1 SQVTM and CDR2 ANQGSEA. This CDR3 spans 13 amino acids. CDR3 bases: TGCAGCGCCGAAGGTCTAGTCCACAATGAGCAGTTCTTC. It specifies CSAEGLVHNEQFF.